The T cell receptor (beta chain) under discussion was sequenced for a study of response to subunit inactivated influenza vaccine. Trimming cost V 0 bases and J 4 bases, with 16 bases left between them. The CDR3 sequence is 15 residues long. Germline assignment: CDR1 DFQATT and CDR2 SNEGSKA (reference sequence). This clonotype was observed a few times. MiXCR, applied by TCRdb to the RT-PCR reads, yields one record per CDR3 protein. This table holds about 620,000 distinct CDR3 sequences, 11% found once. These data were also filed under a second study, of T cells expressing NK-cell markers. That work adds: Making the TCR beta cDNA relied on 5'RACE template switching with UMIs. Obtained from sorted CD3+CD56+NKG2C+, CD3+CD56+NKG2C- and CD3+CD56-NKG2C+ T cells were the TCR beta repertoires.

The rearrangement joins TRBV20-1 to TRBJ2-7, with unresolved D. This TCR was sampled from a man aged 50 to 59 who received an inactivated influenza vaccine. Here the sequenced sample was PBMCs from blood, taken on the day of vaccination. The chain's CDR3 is CSARESTRVNYEQYF. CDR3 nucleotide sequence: TGCAGTGCTAGAGAGTCCACTCGGGTTAATTACGAGCAGTACTTC.